This TCR beta chain was sequenced during a study of CD8+CD57+ T cells in acquired aplastic anemia (dated by TCRdb to about 2018). About the full investigation: On average, sorted CD4+ and CD8+ cells yielded around 3.5 ug of extracted DNA, with a range of roughly 0.18 to 30 ug. CD8+CD57+ expansion was defined as a frequency above the mean frequency observed in healthy subjects.

The CDR3 spans 14 residues, from the cysteine through the phenylalanine. The CDR3 DNA has 42 bases and is translated from base 1. CDR1 and CDR2 were assigned from the germline V gene (reference sequence) as LNHDA and SQIVND. Expansion of CD8+CD57+ cells had been shown by flow cytometry in the patients chosen for sequencing. All patients had severe acquired aplastic anemia diagnosed by International Study of Aplastic Anemia and Agranulocytosis and Camitta criteria. At the time blood was sampled, none of the patients had received any therapy. The study deep-sequenced TCR repertoires of sorted CD4+ and CD8+ blood T cells from severe aplastic anemia patients and healthy subjects. Patients were enrolled under clinicaltrials.gov protocols 00001620, 01623167, 00001397, 00071045, 00081523 and 00961064 in the USA. Ficoll-Paque density gradient centrifugation was used to isolate peripheral blood mononuclear cells. Before DNA extraction, CD4+ and CD8+ T cells were sorted with FACS or magnetic beads.

Findings and caveats that apply to the study as a whole: Patients and healthy controls showed no significant difference in CD8+ Simpson's diversity (P=0.060). Some 31 CD8+ CDR3 sequences were shared between patients and controls but appeared highly expressed in patients and within their immunodominant clones.

About this clonotype itself: The specificity of this receptor is unknown. One end of the junction is discordant with germline, which a read error may explain.

Genomic DNA served as template for TCR beta VDJ combination and CDR3 sequence profiling. TCR repertoire sequencing was run on an Illumina HiSeq 2000. As for the original processing: TRBV/TRBJ rearrangement plots, CDR3 size and DJ length profiles, and Simpson's diversity index were used to assess repertoires. The immunodominant clone was defined as the most abundant DNA sequence in deep sequencing data. CDR3 amino acid sequences were checked for sharing across subjects and were also compared against the VDJdb database and published repertoires. The raw public data were reprocessed by TCRdb itself: fastp quality trimming at Q25, MiXCR clonotype calling, in-frame beta chains only. Duplicate CDR3 protein sequences are folded into a single record with the most common DNA and genes. In this record, the V and J calls reflect TCRdb's handling and not the investigators' own analysis. The sample includes about 40,000 distinct CDR3 sequences, with approximately 57% observed a single time. Roughly 60% of the sample comes from the top ten.

Recombination joined TRBV19 with TRBJ2-3, with the D gene not confidently named. Sequenced input: sorted CD4+, CD8+, or CD8+CD57+ T cells (not recorded which) from PBMCs. This clonotype was obtained from a human donor with aplastic anemia. The nucleotide sequence reads as follows: TGTGCCAGTGGTATCTTTTGGGGCACAGATACGCAGTATTTT. Translation gives CASGIFWGTDTQYF.